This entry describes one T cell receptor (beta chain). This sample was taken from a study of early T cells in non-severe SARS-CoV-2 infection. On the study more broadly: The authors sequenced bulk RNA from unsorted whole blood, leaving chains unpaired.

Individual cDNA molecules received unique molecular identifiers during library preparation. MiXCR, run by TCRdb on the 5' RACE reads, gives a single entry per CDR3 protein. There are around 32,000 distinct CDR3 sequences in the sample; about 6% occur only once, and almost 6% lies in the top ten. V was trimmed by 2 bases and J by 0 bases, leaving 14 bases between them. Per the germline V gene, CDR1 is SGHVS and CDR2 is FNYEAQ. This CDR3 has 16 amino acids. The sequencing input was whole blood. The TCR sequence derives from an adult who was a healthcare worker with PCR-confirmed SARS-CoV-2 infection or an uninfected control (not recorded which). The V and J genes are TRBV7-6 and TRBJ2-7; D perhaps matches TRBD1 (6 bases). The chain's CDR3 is CASSLSAGQTSYEQYF. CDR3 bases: TGTGCCAGCAGCTTATCTGCTGGACAGACCTCCTACGAGCAGTACTTC.